Listed below are T cell receptor beta chains from one sample, sequenced in a study of blood T cells in healthy people across ages. Via MiXCR, TCRdb re-called the 5' RACE reads, giving one row per CDR3 protein. The sample lists 850,000 to 1,100,000 distinct CDR3 sequences, around two fifths occurring once. Specimen: blood. The receptors here all came from a man between 18 and 29 years old in good health. The CDR3 runs from the conserved cysteine through the conserved F or W. The D gene is left open where the match is weak. Not every row has a clone size; where given, it reads once, few, many or a size class.

size	D	V	J	DNA	CDR3
-	-	TRBV12-3/TRBV12-4	TRBJ1-2	TGTGCCAGCAGGACCGGGGGAAGAGGTGGCTACACCTTC	CASRTGGRGGYTF
-	-	TRBV7-2	TRBJ1-1	TGTGCCAGCAGCCCCAGGGCCGACAGGACCACTGAAGCTTTCTTT	CASSPRADRTTEAFF
-	TRBD1	TRBV5-1	TRBJ1-1	TGCGCCAGCAGCTTTAAAAGGGACAGTCGGAACACTGAAGCTTTCTTT	CASSFKRDSRNTEAFF
-	-	TRBV28	TRBJ1-2	TGTGCCAGCACCGATCCCCGGGACTACTATGGCTACACCTTC	CASTDPRDYYGYTF
-	-	TRBV2	TRBJ1-2	TGTGCCAGCAGTGAAGCGCTAGGCTATGGCTACACCTTC	CASSEALGYGYTF
once	-	TRBV7-9	TRBJ1-1	TGTGCCAGCAGCTCAGAGTCCCAGTCCCACATCTCTGAAGCTTTCTTT	CASSSESQSHISEAFF
-	TRBD1	TRBV29-1	TRBJ2-1	TGCAGCGTTGAACTCCCGGGACAGATGGTCGATGAGCAGTTCTTC	CSVELPGQMVDEQFF
-	-	TRBV4-1	TRBJ1-2	TGCGCCAGCAGCCAAGATGGGATCCAGACAGGCAACTATGGCTACACCTTC	CASSQDGIQTGNYGYTF
few	TRBD1	TRBV7-3	TRBJ2-1	TGTGCCAGCAGCCCCACAGGGGCCGGATACAATGAGCAGTTCTTC	CASSPTGAGYNEQFF
few	-	TRBV27	TRBJ2-3	TGTGCCAGCAGCGCTCTGCAGGAGCGCGTAGCCACAGATACGCAGTATTTT	CASSALQERVATDTQYF
many	-	TRBV11-2	TRBJ2-3	TGTGCCAGCAGTCCGAAACCAGATACGCAGTATTTT	CASSPKPDTQYF
many	-	TRBV7-2	TRBJ2-7	TGTGCCAGCAGCTTAGCACTAGCCGGCGAGCAGTACTTC	CASSLALAGEQYF
few	TRBD1	TRBV13	TRBJ2-5	TGTGCCAGCAGCTTAGTCAGGGGGCCCTCAGAGACCCAGTACTTC	CASSLVRGPSETQYF
many	-	TRBV29-1	TRBJ2-3	TGCAGCGGGAACACACCTACAGGTAGCACAGATACGCAGTATTTT	CSGNTPTGSTDTQYF
few	-	TRBV6-5	TRBJ1-1	TGTGCCAGCAGGTCTAGGAACACTGAAGCTTTCTTT	CASRSRNTEAFF
few	-	TRBV2	TRBJ1-5	TGTGCCAGCAACCGGGGCAGCCGGGGACAGCCCCAGCATTTT	CASNRGSRGQPQHF
few	-	TRBV27	TRBJ1-2	TGTGCCAGCAGTTTATCAACCGGGGGCGGTTCCTATGGCTACACCTTC	CASSLSTGGGSYGYTF
few	-	TRBV9	TRBJ2-3	TGTGCCAGCAGCGTAGGCGGGGCGCGGGGTACGCAGTATTTT	CASSVGGARGTQYF
many	-	TRBV20-1	TRBJ2-5	TGCAGTGCTACCCAGGGAGTACAAGAGACCCAGTACTTC	CSATQGVQETQYF
many	-	TRBV4-1	TRBJ2-1	TGCGCCAGCAGCCAAGTCCTCAGGGATGAGCAGTTCTTC	CASSQVLRDEQFF
-	TRBD1	TRBV6-6	TRBJ1-5	TGTGCCAGCAGTTACTCCCAGGGGGGCTCGGATCAGCCCCAGCATTTT	CASSYSQGGSDQPQHF
-	-	TRBV6-5	TRBJ1-2	TGTGCCAGCACTCGACCCGGGGTGGTCGATGGCTACACCTTC	CASTRPGVVDGYTF
few	-	TRBV9	TRBJ2-3	TGTGCCAGCAGCGAATGGGACACCCTCACAGATACGCAGTATTTT	CASSEWDTLTDTQYF
-	TRBD1	TRBV6-5	TRBJ1-1	TGTGCCAGCAGTTACTCGGGGGGACAGCTGAACACTGAAGCTTTCTTT	CASSYSGGQLNTEAFF
few	TRBD1	TRBV4-1	TRBJ2-1	TGCGCCAGCAGCACCCCTGGGACAGGGGGCTTTGAGCAGTTCTTC	CASSTPGTGGFEQFF
-	TRBD2	TRBV5-6	TRBJ2-4	TGTGCCAGCAGCTTCCCCAGCGGGGGTTACAATGAGCAGTACTTC	CASSFPSGGYNEQYF
-	-	TRBV29-1	TRBJ1-1	TGCAGCGTTGGCCCCGATGGCCCTGAAGCTTTCTTT	CSVGPDGPEAFF
-	TRBD2	TRBV27	TRBJ2-1	TGTGCCAGCAGTGCGGGGGGCCCTCCCTACAATGAGCAGTTCTTC	CASSAGGPPYNEQFF
few	-	TRBV25-1	TRBJ2-1	TGTGCCAGCAGTGAATGGGGTACTAGTGAGCAGTTCTTC	CASSEWGTSEQFF
once	TRBD2	TRBV10-3	TRBJ2-3	TGTGCCATCAGTGTACGGAGGGGGCTAGCGGGGAATGGCCCCATCACAGATGCACAGTATTTT	CAISVRRGLAGNGPITDAQYF
few	-	TRBV6-5	TRBJ1-2	TGTGCCAGCAGTTACCTCGCTGCTGGGGGCTACACCTTC	CASSYLAAGGYTF
few	-	TRBV7-2	TRBJ1-5	TGTGCCAGCAGCCCCGTCCCGGGACATCAGCCCCAGCATTTT	CASSPVPGHQPQHF
few	-	TRBV4-3	TRBJ2-3	TGCGCCAGCAGCCAAGACAACCCTAGTGGGGCCCCTTCGCAGTATTTT	CASSQDNPSGAPSQYF
few	TRBD1	TRBV6-5	TRBJ1-1	TGTGCCAGCAGCCCACCGGGGGACAGCACTGAAGCTTTCTTT	CASSPPGDSTEAFF
few	TRBD1	TRBV28	TRBJ1-5	TGTGCCAGCAGTTTACGTGGACAGGGGGGCCAGCCCCAGCATTTT	CASSLRGQGGQPQHF
-	TRBD1	TRBV20-1	TRBJ1-2	TGCAGTGCTAGAGCCAGCCTCTTTGGACAGGGCTCATACTATGGCTACACCTTC	CSARASLFGQGSYYGYTF
many	-	TRBV20-1	TRBJ2-6	TGCAGTGCTAGAGTGGGAGGCATGAGCTCTGGGGCCAACGTCCTGACTTTC	CSARVGGMSSGANVLTF
many	TRBD1	TRBV20-1	TRBJ2-1	TGCAGTGCTAGAGCAGCCCCGGGACAGGGGGTTGATGAGCAGTTCTTC	CSARAAPGQGVDEQFF
few	-	TRBV2	TRBJ1-6	TGTGCCAGCAGTGCCCAGAAGCAGTATAATTCACCCCTCCACTTT	CASSAQKQYNSPLHF
few	-	TRBV20-1	TRBJ1-1	TGCAGTGCTAGCCCGGGCACTGAAGCTTTCTTT	CSASPGTEAFF